Included here is one T cell receptor (beta chain) sequence, with context. Antigen unknown. The CDR3 covers 13 residues. Between the trimmed V and J ends, which lost 3 bases and 11 bases, there was a span of 16 bases. Measured with immunoSEQ multiplex PCR; TCRdb has only the in-frame clones, and not every one. The sample has about 200,000 clones, just over 90% seen once. These data come from a study of T cell responses to AZD1222 COVID-19 vaccine. Study observations and caveats: Within unmutated variant regions lay the reported targets of nearly half of spike-specific TCRs.

Sequenced here: peripheral blood, sampled on day 0 of MenACWY control vaccination. The clonotype was recovered from an adult in good health. This sequence joins TRBV12-3 or TRBV12-4 and TRBJ1-1; D uncertain. CDR3: CASSFEEESGAFF. The CDR3 nucleotides read TGTGCCAGCAGTTTCGAGGAAGAGAGTGGGGCTTTCTTT.